The 12 T cell receptor beta chains in this list originate from one sample, sequenced in a study of T-cell memory formation after mild COVID-19. Each CDR3 protein gets one entry after TCRdb re-called the 5' RACE reads with MiXCR. Among about 560,000 distinct CDR3 sequences listed, approximately 18% were seen once. The sequencing sample was made of PBMCs or a T cell subset sorted from them (not recorded which). The receptors were sampled from an adult woman who had mild COVID-19 (a few samples of this study predate the infection). Cell type and time point are not known.

The CDR3 DNA is TGTGCCAGCAGCCAAGGCCCCTTGGGGGGGACAGAGGCTAATGAAGCTTTCTTT. This codes for CASSQGPLGGTEANEAFF. V usage is TRBV14 and J usage is TRBJ1-1; 7 positions agree with TRBD1. V dropped 1 base and J dropped 7; count of bases not matched to a gene: 18. Germline assignment: CDR1 SGHDN and CDR2 FVKESK. The CDR3 runs 18 residues.

In its sample, this clonotype was seen a few times. The chain employs TRBV6-5 and TRBJ2-7, with D possibly TRBD1 on 6 matching bases. The CDR3 totals 14 residues. Germline assignment: CDR1 MNHEY and CDR2 SVGAGI. Deletions cut 6 bases from V and 3 bases from J, with 15 bases between. Here the CDR3 reads CASSLPGAVYEQYF. Written as DNA, the CDR3 is TGTGCCAGCAGCCTCCCAGGGGCAGTCTACGAGCAGTACTTC.

V is TRBV6-5 and J is TRBJ2-6; TRBD2 matches 15 bases. The V gene end was trimmed by 2 bases and the J gene end by 0 bases; junction bases not matched to a gene: 2. Germline V gene sequence: CDR1 MNHEY, CDR2 SVGAGI. The CDR3 is 19 residues long. CDR3 DNA: TGTGCCAGCAGTTACCTGGGACTAGCGGGGGGCTCTGGGGCCAACGTCCTGACTTTC. Its translation: CASSYLGLAGGSGANVLTF.

Turning to this clonotype: This may arise from a read error, as a much more abundant clone is one base away. The V call is TRBV3-1, the J call TRBJ2-7, with D unresolved. The germline V gene encodes CDR1 LGHDT and CDR2 YNNKEL (reference sequence). The CDR3 has 12 residues. The CDR3 is CASSQDMGEQHF. DNA for the CDR3: TGTGCCAGCAGCCAAGATATGGGCGAGCAGCACTTC.

The CDR3 region is CSARGRPSGKTDTQYF. CDR3 DNA sequence: TGCAGTGCTAGAGGCCGGCCTAGCGGGAAGACAGATACGCAGTATTTT. This rearrangement joins TRBV20-1 to TRBJ2-3; 9 bases are shared with TRBD2. V shed 1 base, J shed 3 bases, and the junction held 8 bases outside the gene matches. The CDR3 runs 16 residues. Looked up from germline, CDR1 is DFQATT and CDR2 is SNEGSKA (reference sequence).

The chain is built from TRBV10-3 and TRBJ2-7; D is ambiguous. V was shortened by 0 bases and J by 2 bases, with 14 bases between the two germline ends. CDR1 and CDR2 (germline): ENHRY, SYGVKD. The CDR3 runs 16 residues. The CDR3 region has the DNA TGTGCCATCAGTGAGTCCAGCGCTCCCTCGGCCTACGAGCAGTACTTC. This translates into CAISESSAPSAYEQYF.

This clonotype turned up a few times. The rearrangement uses TRBV7-9 and TRBJ1-1; no definite D call. The V end was cut by 5 bases, the J end by 11 bases, with 15 bases between. The germline gives CDR1 SEHNR, CDR2 FQNEAQ (reference sequence). CDR3 size: 12 residues. The chain's CDR3 is CASSPTPLDAFF. The DNA for the CDR3 is TGTGCCAGCAGCCCCACACCTCTTGACGCTTTCTTT.

This clonotype was seen a handful of times. The chain is built from TRBV11-1 and TRBJ2-1; 9 bases line up with TRBD1. The J segment lost 5 bases and the V segment lost 2 bases, leaving 16 bases of the junction unmatched. Germline V gives CDR1 SGHAT, CDR2 FQDESV (reference sequence). This CDR3 has 19 residues. The CDR3 spells CASSLSFRRGGTGNNEQFF. CDR3 DNA sequence: TGTGCCAGCAGCTTAAGTTTTCGTAGAGGCGGGACAGGGAACAATGAGCAGTTCTTC.

J is TRBJ2-5 and V is TRBV20-1, with TRBD1 matching 8 bases. V lost 0 bases to trimming and J lost 4 bases; unmatched junction nucleotides: 4. This CDR3 is built from 14 residues. Germline V lookup: CDR1 DFQATT, CDR2 SNEGSKA (reference sequence). CDR3 protein: CSARDLQGGETQYF. The CDR3 DNA sequence: TGCAGTGCTAGAGACCTACAGGGGGGAGAGACCCAGTACTTC.

Comment on this clonotype: The junction departs from the called germline gene at one end, perhaps through a read error. The chain carries TRBV11-3 and TRBJ2-2; perhaps TRBD1 as D (5 bases). The CDR3 totals 15 residues. Germline V lookup: CDR1 SGHNT, CDR2 YENEEA. The CDR3 coding sequence is TGTGCCTGCAGCTCTGGACACCTGAACACCGGGGAGCTGTTTTTT. It encodes CACSSGHLNTGELFF.

This clonotype was counted only a few times. CDR3: CASSSLGPWDNEQFF. The CDR3 nucleotides are TGTGCCAGCAGCTCTCTAGGCCCTTGGGACAATGAGCAGTTCTTC. The J gene is TRBJ2-1, the V gene TRBV7-2; D unresolved. CDR3 length: 15 amino acids. V was shortened by 4 bases and J by 5 bases, with 15 bases between the two germline ends. Germline CDR1 SGHTA, CDR2 FQGNSA.

This clonotype was seen only a few times. This chain joins TRBV20-1 and TRBJ2-2; 13 bases match TRBD2. With 1 base clipped from V and 6 bases from J, the junction kept 5 bases outside the gene matches. CDR1 is DFQATT and CDR2 is SNEGSKA in the germline V gene (reference sequence). The CDR3 runs 16 residues. CDR3 sequence reads: CSARGRLAGGSGELFF. The CDR3 nucleotides read TGCAGTGCTAGAGGGCGACTAGCGGGGGGATCCGGGGAGCTGTTTTTT.